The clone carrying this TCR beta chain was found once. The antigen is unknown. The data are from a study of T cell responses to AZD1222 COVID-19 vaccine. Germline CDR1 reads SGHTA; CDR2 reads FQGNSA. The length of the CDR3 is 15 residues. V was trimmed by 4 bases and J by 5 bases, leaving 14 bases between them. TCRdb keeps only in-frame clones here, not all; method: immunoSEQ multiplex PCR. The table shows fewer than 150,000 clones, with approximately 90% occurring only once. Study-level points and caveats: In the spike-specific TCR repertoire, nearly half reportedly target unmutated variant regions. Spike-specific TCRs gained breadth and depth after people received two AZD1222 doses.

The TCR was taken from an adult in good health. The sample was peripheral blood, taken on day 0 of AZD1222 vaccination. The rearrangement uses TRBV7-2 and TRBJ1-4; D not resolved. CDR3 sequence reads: CASSSSGARNEKLFF. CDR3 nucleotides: TGTGCCAGCAGCTCCTCGGGTGCGCGAAATGAAAAACTGTTTTTT.